The 30 T cell receptor beta chains presented below share a single source sample, sequenced in a study of cytomegalovirus exposure and HLA in healthy donors. A multiplex PCR was run with 60 Vbeta primers and 13 Jbeta primers. The repertoire was sequenced with immunoSEQ multiplex PCR; TCRdb's copy has only in-frame clones and lacks some. Of around 150,000 clones in the sample, roughly 80% were seen once. Sequenced: PBMCs. The receptors here all came from a woman aged 25 to 45 in good health and CMV-seropositive.

The chain links TRBV6-1 to TRBJ1-6; no definite D call. The CDR3 length is 12 residues. Germline V lookup: CDR1 MNHNS, CDR2 SASEGT. The V and J ends lost 9 bases and 8 bases respectively, with 11 bases between them. In DNA form, the CDR3 reads TGTGCCAGTACGGTCTTTGATTCACCCCTCCACTTT. Its translation: CASTVFDSPLHF.

The chain uses TRBV6-5 and TRBJ1-1, with 7 bases identical to TRBD1. Looked up from germline, CDR1 is MNHEY and CDR2 is SVGAGI. J gave up 2 bases and V 0 bases, and 3 bases lay outside the gene matches. The CDR3 has 15 amino acids. The CDR3 loop reads CASSYSKGGNTEAFF. The CDR3 bases are TGTGCCAGCAGTTACTCGAAAGGGGGCAACACTGAAGCTTTCTTT.

The chain has TRBV7-9 and TRBJ1-1, with D possibly TRBD1 on 5 matching bases. Trimming removed 4 bases at V and 1 base at J, with 10 bases between. Per the germline V gene, CDR1 is SEHNR and CDR2 is FQNEAQ (reference sequence). The CDR3 extends over 14 amino acids. In DNA form, the CDR3 reads TGTGCCAGCAGCTCCCAGGGCCAGAACACTGAAGCTTTCTTT. This gives the protein CASSSQGQNTEAFF.

V and J are TRBV12-5 and TRBJ1-5, with TRBD1 identical over 7 bases. The ends lost 2 bases at V and 0 bases at J; junction bases unmatched: 25. This CDR3 spans 23 amino acids. Germline values: CDR1 LGHNT, CDR2 FRNRAP. The CDR3 is CASGLSTGSPFHLFFYSNQPQHF. The CDR3 DNA sequence: TGTGCTAGTGGTTTGTCGACAGGGAGTCCTTTCCATCTTTTTTTCTATAGCAATCAGCCCCAGCATTTT. Filled out from reference TRBV12-5 and TRBJ1-5, the complete variable domain reads DARVTQTPRHKVTEMGQEVTMRCQPILGHNTVFWYRQTMMQGLELLAYFRNRAPLDDSGMPKDRFSAEMPDATLATLKIQPSEPRDSAVYFCASGLSTGSPFHLFFYSNQPQHFGDGTRLSIL.

The rearrangement joins TRBV6-4 to TRBJ2-1; 11 nucleotides align to TRBD2. The V and J ends lost 5 bases and 3 bases, in that order; junction bases with no gene match: 3. The CDR3 spans 15 residues. CDR1 and CDR2 from the germline V gene are MRHNA and SNTAGT. The CDR3 nucleotides are TGTGCCAGCAGTTCCGGGACTAGCGGCTACAATGAGCAGTTCTTC. Its protein is CASSSGTSGYNEQFF.

The CDR3, as DNA: TGTGCCAGCAGTTTAGTCGGGGGGGCCCCCTACGAGCAGTACTTC. As protein: CASSLVGGAPYEQYF. V is TRBV27 and J is TRBJ2-7; TRBD2 matches at 8 bases. V dropped 2 bases and J dropped 2; count of bases not matched to a gene: 5. In germline, CDR1 is MNHEY, CDR2 SMNVEV (reference sequence). There are 15 residues in the CDR3.

The gene calls are TRBV27 and TRBJ1-1; 9 bases map to TRBD1. The CDR3 consists of 16 residues. The trim removed 5 bases at V and 4 bases at J, leaving 11 bases unmatched. CDR1 and CDR2 (germline): MNHEY, SMNVEV (reference sequence). The DNA for the CDR3 is TGTGCCAGCAGTGGGCCACAGGGGGCGCAGGTCACTGAAGCTTTCTTT. Its protein product is CASSGPQGAQVTEAFF.

The J gene is TRBJ2-2, the V gene TRBV5-1; D gene ambiguous. This CDR3 has 13 amino acids. Germline V lookup: CDR1 SGHRS, CDR2 YFSETQ. Trimming took off 1 base at V and 7 bases at J, with 8 bases between the two ends. The CDR3 sequence is CASSLRVDGELFF. CDR3 coding DNA: TGCGCCAGCAGCTTGCGGGTGGACGGGGAGCTGTTTTTT. Filled out from reference TRBV5-1 and TRBJ2-2, the complete variable domain reads KAGVTQTPRYLIKTRGQQVTLSCSPISGHRSVSWYQQTPGQGLQFLFEYFSETQRNKGNFPGRFSGRQFSNSRSEMNVSTLELGDSALYLCASSLRVDGELFFGEGSRLTVL.

This clone was seen only once. This chain uses TRBV5-6 with TRBJ2-2; weak D call: TRBD2 (5 bases). V was clipped by 2 bases and J by 7 bases, with 6 bases between them. The CDR3 covers 12 residues. Looked up from germline, CDR1 is SGHDT and CDR2 is YYEEEE. In DNA, the CDR3 is TGTGCCAGCAGCTTAGAGGGCGGGGAGCTGTTTTTT. Its translation: CASSLEGGELFF.

The V gene is TRBV18, the J gene TRBJ2-6, with 7 bases identical to TRBD1. CDR3 length equals 18 residues. Germline assignment: CDR1 KGHSH and CDR2 LQKENI. V lost 1 base to trimming and J lost 0 bases; unmatched junction nucleotides: 6. The CDR3 is CASSPLRGLGSGANVLTF. In DNA, the CDR3 is TGTGCCAGCTCACCACTGAGGGGGCTGGGCTCTGGGGCCAACGTCCTGACTTTC. Variable domain in full (rest from reference TRBV18 and TRBJ2-6): NAGVMQNPRHLVRRRGQEARLRCSPMKGHSHVYWYRQLPEEGLKFMVYLQKENIIDESGMPKERFSAEFPKEGPSILRIQQVVRGDSAAYFCASSPLRGLGSGANVLTFGAGSRLTVL.

This chain joins TRBV2 and TRBJ2-5; 8 bases align to TRBD1. CDR3 size: 13 residues. Losses at the gene ends were 10 bases for V and 5 bases for J; bases not matched to a gene: 9. CDR1 and CDR2 (germline): SNHLY, FYNNEI. The CDR3 DNA follows: TGTGCCAACAAGGACAGGGTACACGAGACCCAGTACTTC. It encodes CANKDRVHETQYF.

This sequence joins TRBV7-2 and TRBJ2-5; perhaps TRBD2 as D (6 bases). The DNA end is more similar to TRBJ2-7, so the J call may be wrong. Germline CDR1 and CDR2: SGHTA and FQGNSA. The CDR3 is 12 residues long. The CDR3 loop reads CATGTFNYEQYF. As DNA, the CDR3 is TGTGCCACCGGGACTTTTAACTACGAGCAGTACTTC.

V usage is TRBV30 and J usage is TRBJ2-1, with D perhaps matching TRBD2 (5 bases). The V end lost 0 bases, the J end lost 12 bases, and 12 bases lay between the germline ends. In germline, CDR1 is GTSNPN, CDR2 SVGIG (reference sequence). This CDR3 has 12 amino acids. CDR3 nucleotides: TGTGCCTGGAGTGTACCGGGGTTTAGGCAGTTCTTC. Its protein product is CAWSVPGFRQFF.

V usage is TRBV2 and J usage is TRBJ2-7; D unresolved. TRBJ2-1 explains the end of the DNA better; the J call may be wrong. Germline V lookup: CDR1 SNHLY, CDR2 FYNNEI. The CDR3 contains 15 residues. CDR3 nucleotide sequence: TGTGCCAGCAGTGCCAGGTGGTTGCCCTACAATGAGCAGTTCTTC. Protein: CASSARWLPYNEQFF.

As concerns this clone: Other DNA sequences in the sample encode the same CDR3. The CDR3 DNA reads TGCGCCAGCAGCTTGGTCCTGAACACCGGGGAGCTGTTTTTT. Residues: CASSLVLNTGELFF. The chain combines TRBV5-1 with TRBJ2-2; no reliable D call. The CDR3 length is 14 residues. Per the germline V gene, CDR1 is SGHRS and CDR2 is YFSETQ. The germline V and J ends were trimmed by 0 bases and 1 base, with 4 bases remaining between them.

J is TRBJ1-5 and V is TRBV7-2; TRBD1 aligns across 9 bases. Germline CDR1 SGHTA, CDR2 FQGNSA. V shed 3 bases, J shed 0 bases, and the junction held 9 bases outside the gene matches. This CDR3 has 18 residues. CDR3: CASSFYRGRGGSNQPQHF. The CDR3 bases are TGTGCCAGCAGCTTTTACAGGGGGCGAGGAGGTAGCAATCAGCCCCAGCATTTT.

The gene calls are TRBV5-1 and TRBJ1-2; 9 nucleotides align to TRBD1. CDR1 and CDR2 (germline): SGHRS, YFSETQ. The trim removed 4 bases at V and 8 bases at J, leaving 9 bases unmatched. This CDR3 region has 14 residues. CDR3 coding DNA: TGCGCCAGCAGCGCCGGACAGGGGATGCTCGGCTACACCTTC. Translated, it gives CASSAGQGMLGYTF.

This chain's CDR3 is CASSGRTGGETQYF. The CDR3, as DNA: TGTGCCAGCAGCGGGAGGACAGGGGGGGAGACCCAGTACTTC. The rearrangement uses TRBV5-4 and TRBJ2-5; 10 bases are a match to TRBD1. The germline CDR1 and CDR2 sequences are SGHNT and YYREEE (reference sequence). CDR3 length equals 14 residues. The V segment lost 4 bases and the J segment 5 bases; nucleotides outside the gene matches: 5.

Notes on this clone: An end of the junction does not agree with germline; a read error may underlie this. J is TRBJ1-5 and V is TRBV7-9, with D perhaps matching TRBD1 (5 bases). CDR1 and CDR2 (germline): SEHNR, FQNEAQ (reference sequence). This CDR3 has 12 residues. The CDR3 DNA reads TGTACCAGCAGCCCAGGGAAACAGCCCCAGCATTTT. Encoded protein: CTSSPGKQPQHF.

Here the CDR3 DNA reads TGCGCCAGCAGCCAAGAAAGTACTTCTGGGGCCAACGTCCTGACTTTC. Translated, it gives CASSQESTSGANVLTF. The V gene is TRBV4-3, the J gene TRBJ2-6; D remains unclear. The CDR3 length is 16 residues. Trimming left V 0 bases short and J 1 base short, with 7 bases between. Germline V gene data show CDR1 as LGHNA and CDR2 as YSLEER.

The table lists this clone with a count of one. V usage is TRBV7-2 and J usage is TRBJ2-1; perhaps TRBD1 as D (5 bases). Germline lookup yields CDR1 SGHTA and CDR2 FQGNSA. The V end lost 4 bases, the J end lost 6 bases, and 10 bases lay between the germline ends. The length of the CDR3 is 13 residues. The DNA for the CDR3 is TGTGCCAGCAGCTCGCGACAGATCAATGAGCAGTTCTTC. It codes for CASSSRQINEQFF.

This rearrangement joins TRBV28 to TRBJ1-3; maybe TRBD1 (6 bases). CDR3 length: 15 amino acids. Trimming left V 5 bases short and J 2 bases short, with 13 bases between. The germline CDR1 and CDR2 sequences are MDHEN and SYDVKM. The CDR3 sequence: CASSGHYRAGNTIYF. The CDR3 DNA sequence: TGTGCCAGCAGTGGTCATTACAGGGCTGGAAACACCATATATTTT.

In this sample, this clone turned up once. The J gene is TRBJ1-5, the V gene TRBV5-8; 7 bases are a match to TRBD1. Germline CDR1 and CDR2: SGHTS and YDEGEE. This CDR3 contains 14 residues. V dropped 4 bases and J dropped 4; count of bases not matched to a gene: 5. The chain's CDR3 is CASSRRDRNQPQHF. Here the CDR3 DNA reads TGTGCCAGCAGCCGCCGGGACAGAAATCAGCCCCAGCATTTT.

The chain links TRBV25-1 to TRBJ1-2; 9 positions match TRBD1. Germline values: CDR1 MGHDK, CDR2 SYGVNS. The junction had 5 bases not matched to a gene; V was cut back by 3 bases and J by 6 bases. This CDR3 is 14 amino acids long. This chain's CDR3 is CASSEGTGTNGYTF. The DNA for the CDR3 is TGTGCCAGCAGTGAGGGGACAGGGACTAATGGCTACACCTTC.

There are many counts of this clone. V gene TRBV30 combines with J gene TRBJ1-5; D gene unclear. Germline CDR1 reads GTSNPN; CDR2 reads SVGIG (reference sequence). Trimming stripped 2 bases from V and 3 bases from J, with 23 bases between. This CDR3 comprises 18 residues. The CDR3, as DNA: TGTGCCTGGAGTATGCCCGATGGGCTATTTAGGAACAATCAGCCCCAGCATTTT. Translation: CAWSMPDGLFRNNQPQHF.

This rearrangement joins TRBV9 to TRBJ1-2, with 8 bases matching TRBD1. The CDR3 runs to 16 residues. The trim removed 6 bases at V and 4 bases at J, leaving 14 bases unmatched. The V gene's germline CDR1 is SGDLS and CDR2 YYNGEE. CDR3 in DNA: TGTGCCAGCAACCCCCACCGGACAGGGATCAGCTATGGCTACACCTTC. Translating gives CASNPHRTGISYGYTF.

V usage is TRBV5-1 and J usage is TRBJ1-6; 8 nucleotides align to TRBD1. The germline V gene has CDR1 SGHRS and CDR2 YFSETQ. V lost 2 bases, J lost 6 bases, and 10 bases stayed unmatched. This CDR3 region has 17 residues. This CDR3 reads CASSFEPPTGGNSPLHF. The CDR3 nucleotides read TGCGCCAGCAGCTTTGAACCTCCCACAGGGGGTAATTCACCCCTCCACTTT. The variable domain in full, completed from reference TRBV5-1 and TRBJ1-6, reads KAGVTQTPRYLIKTRGQQVTLSCSPISGHRSVSWYQQTPGQGLQFLFEYFSETQRNKGNFPGRFSGRQFSNSRSEMNVSTLELGDSALYLCASSFEPPTGGNSPLHFGNGTRLTVT.

This clone was recorded only once. Germline is not matched at one junction end, which may reflect a read error. This chain links TRBV7-9 with TRBJ1-2, with D possibly TRBD1 on 5 matching bases. The germline V gene encodes CDR1 SEHNR and CDR2 FQNEAQ (reference sequence). The CDR3 consists of 12 residues. Written as DNA, the CDR3 is TGTTCCAGCAGCTTATCAGGGTATGGCTACACCTTC. It is translated as CSSSLSGYGYTF.

This rearrangement joins TRBV5-6 to TRBJ1-4, with TRBD1 matching 10 bases. This CDR3 has 14 amino acids. The V gene's germline CDR1 is SGHDT and CDR2 YYEEEE. The V gene end was trimmed by 3 bases and the J gene end by 7 bases; junction bases not matched to a gene: 3. CDR3 bases: TGTGCCAGCAGCTCGGACAGGGGGAGTGAAAAACTGTTTTTT. As protein: CASSSDRGSEKLFF.

The chain links TRBV5-1 to TRBJ1-2, with 10 bases identical to TRBD1. Germline lookup yields CDR1 SGHRS and CDR2 YFSETQ. With V trimmed by 0 bases and J by 8 bases, 7 bases remained unmatched. The CDR3 has 15 amino acids. The CDR3 protein is CASSLAGTGEGGYTF. DNA for the CDR3: TGCGCCAGCAGCTTGGCCGGGACAGGGGAGGGCGGCTACACCTTC. Complete variable domain (other parts from reference TRBV5-1 and TRBJ1-2): KAGVTQTPRYLIKTRGQQVTLSCSPISGHRSVSWYQQTPGQGLQFLFEYFSETQRNKGNFPGRFSGRQFSNSRSEMNVSTLELGDSALYLCASSLAGTGEGGYTFGSGTRLTVV.